The 10 T cell receptor beta chains in this list originate from one sample, sequenced in a study of cytomegalovirus exposure and HLA in healthy donors. The PCR employed 60 Vbeta primers together with 13 Jbeta primers. The data were produced by immunoSEQ multiplex PCR, yet TCRdb's version contains in-frame clones alone and is incomplete. This sample has about 110,000 clones, with over 60% found just once. The sequenced material came from PBMCs. These receptors were collected from a male donor in good health and CMV-seronegative.

The gene calls are TRBV6-5 and TRBJ2-5; TRBD1 matches 10 bases. CDR1 and CDR2 from the germline V gene are MNHEY and SVGAGI. The length of the CDR3 is 15 residues. The trim removed 0 bases at V and 6 bases at J, leaving 4 bases unmatched. CDR3 protein: CASSYSGDRGKTQYF. CDR3 nucleotide sequence: TGTGCCAGCAGTTACTCGGGGGACAGGGGAAAGACCCAGTACTTC.

The gene calls are TRBV4-1 and TRBJ2-3; 7 bases fit TRBD2. V shed 1 base and J 3 bases; nucleotides not matched to a gene: 10. Germline V lookup: CDR1 MGHRA, CDR2 YSYEKL. The CDR3 loop spans 17 amino acids. The CDR3 sequence: CASSQGGLGGRTDTQYF. In DNA, the CDR3 is TGCGCCAGCAGCCAAGGGGGCCTTGGCGGGAGAACAGATACGCAGTATTTT.

The V gene is TRBV28, the J gene TRBJ2-1, with D unresolved. Trimming stripped 5 bases from V and 2 bases from J, with 13 bases between. The germline V gene has CDR1 MDHEN and CDR2 SYDVKM. CDR3 size: 15 residues. This CDR3 is CASSQNSGTYNEQFF. CDR3 DNA: TGTGCCAGCAGTCAGAACTCGGGTACCTACAATGAGCAGTTCTTC. The complete variable domain, with remaining parts taken from reference TRBV28 and TRBJ2-1, reads DVKVTQSSRYLVKRTGEKVFLECVQDMDHENMFWYRQDPGLGLRLIYFSYDVKMKEKGDIPEGYSVSREKKERFSLILESASTNQTSMYLCASSQNSGTYNEQFFGPGTRLTVL.

V gene TRBV7-6 combines with J gene TRBJ1-2; D remains unclear. With 1 base removed from V and 2 bases from J, the gap between germline ends came to 17 bases. Germline CDR1 and CDR2: SGHVS and FNYEAQ. There are 17 residues in the CDR3. CDR3 DNA: TGTGCCAGCAGCTTAGGTGCGGGTTTTAGGCAGAACTATGGCTACACCTTC. This gives the protein CASSLGAGFRQNYGYTF.

The J gene is TRBJ2-1, the V gene TRBV7-9; 7 bases map to TRBD2. The CDR3 has 16 amino acids. Per germline, CDR1 SEHNR and CDR2 FQNEAQ (reference sequence). J was trimmed by 8 bases and V by 4 bases; bases with no gene match: 14. The CDR3 nucleotides are TGTGCCAGCAGCTCGACTAGCTTCATGGTCATCGATGAGCAGTTCTTC. Translated, it gives CASSSTSFMVIDEQFF. Based on the CDR3 plus reference TRBV7-9 and TRBJ2-1, the full variable domain is DTGVSQNPRHKITKRGQNVTFRCDPISEHNRLYWYRQTLGQGPEFLTYFQNEAQLEKSRLLSDRFSAERPKGSFSTLEIQRTEQGDSAMYLCASSSTSFMVIDEQFFGPGTRLTVL.

The chain has TRBV28 and TRBJ2-2, with 10 bases matching TRBD2. The CDR3 covers 16 residues. V lost 7 bases to trimming and J lost 7 bases; unmatched junction nucleotides: 12. CDR1 and CDR2 (germline): MDHEN, SYDVKM. The CDR3 loop is CASKWGTSGTVGELFF. The CDR3 region has the DNA TGTGCCAGCAAATGGGGAACTAGCGGGACTGTCGGGGAGCTGTTTTTT.

The chain links TRBV28 to TRBJ2-1; 10 nucleotides line up with TRBD2. The CDR3 has 19 residues. The trim removed 1 base at V and 7 bases at J, leaving 16 bases unmatched. In germline, CDR1 is MDHEN, CDR2 SYDVKM. This CDR3 reads CASSLFGLLSGRVRNEQFF. The CDR3 bases are TGTGCCAGCAGTTTATTCGGGTTACTAAGCGGGAGGGTTCGGAATGAGCAGTTCTTC.

This sequence joins TRBV27 and TRBJ2-7, with D tentatively TRBD2 (5 bases). Trimming left V 4 bases short and J 1 base short, with 11 bases between. The germline gives CDR1 MNHEY, CDR2 SMNVEV (reference sequence). CDR3 length: 14 amino acids. The DNA of the CDR3 is TGTGCCAGCAGTTATCGGCCGGGATCCTACGAGCAGTACTTC. Amino acid sequence: CASSYRPGSYEQYF.

This chain joins TRBV5-6 and TRBJ2-3; D is ambiguous. The CDR3 extends over 14 amino acids. V gave up 0 bases and J gave up 0 bases, with 5 bases separating them. Germline lookup yields CDR1 SGHDT and CDR2 YYEEEE. The CDR3 DNA is TGTGCCAGCAGCTTGGGGCAGAGCACAGATACGCAGTATTTT. This gives the protein CASSLGQSTDTQYF.

In nucleotides, the CDR3 is TGTGCCAGCTCACCTCAAAGGGGGAAGGAGCCCCAGCATTTT. The encoded protein is CASSPQRGKEPQHF. This chain joins TRBV18 and TRBJ1-5; maybe TRBD1 (6 bases). The germline CDR1 and CDR2 sequences are KGHSH and LQKENI. The CDR3 runs to 14 residues. The V end lost 3 bases, the J end lost 8 bases, and 14 bases lay between the germline ends.